The present T cell receptor (beta chain) was sequenced within a study of shared clonotypes between healthy human individuals. Study at large: CD8 memory received one plate per donor, CD8 naive two, CD4 memory three and CD4 naive three.

In the authors' methods: From ImmunoSEQ came sequences covering only the junction and carrying no quality scores, so filtering differed. Measured with immunoSEQ multiplex PCR; TCRdb has only the in-frame clones, and not every one. Clone size and V and J calls were adopted from that table, with D and trimming inferred from the DNA. The sample records over a million clones, approximately 78% being singletons. Study conclusions and caveats: Non-shared clonotypes displayed generation probabilities falling below those of clonotypes present in all four donors.

Trimming pared 1 base from V and 2 bases from J, leaving 12 bases between. The CDR3 covers 15 residues. CDR1 and CDR2 (germline): MNHNS, SASEGT. In the case of this clone: Its specificity is not known.

The chain combines TRBV6-1 with TRBJ2-7; tentatively, D is TRBD1 (6 bases). The TCR comes from a young man in good health. Some clones in this sample may be carry-over from other donors' samples. The sequenced sample was memory CD4+ T cells from PBMCs. Subset given: CD45RA-negative fraction. CDR3 nucleotide sequence: TGTGCCAGCAGTGAAGTTGCAGGGGCACCCTACGAGCAGTACTTC. Protein: CASSEVAGAPYEQYF.